One sample yielded the 19 T cell receptor beta chains listed below, sequenced in a study of cytomegalovirus exposure and HLA in healthy donors. Libraries were prepared by immunoSEQ multiplex PCR; TCRdb keeps only in-frame clonotypes and omits some of them. The sample lists roughly 330,000 clones, around 90% occurring once. Sequencing was carried out using PBMCs. The origin of the receptors is a woman between 25 and 40 years old in good health and CMV-seropositive.

This clone has only one observation. The chain carries TRBV5-1 and TRBJ2-7; 9 bases are a match to TRBD1. V lost 2 bases to trimming and J lost 2 bases; unmatched junction nucleotides: 5. The CDR3 length is 15 residues. Germline loops: CDR1 SGHRS, CDR2 YFSETQ. The chain's CDR3 is CASSFSGTGTYEQYF. The CDR3 bases are TGCGCCAGCAGCTTCTCCGGGACAGGGACCTACGAGCAGTACTTC.

The genes are TRBV13 and TRBJ1-2; D is uncertain. CDR3 length: 15 amino acids. Germline-derived CDR1 and CDR2 are PRHDT and FYEKMQ (reference sequence). V lost 2 bases to trimming and J lost 8 bases, with 18 bases between them. The CDR3 loop reads CASSLLRDPSSGYTF. The CDR3 DNA reads TGTGCCAGCAGCTTACTTCGGGATCCCTCTTCGGGCTACACCTTC.

This clone was detected once. The V gene is TRBV7-9, the J gene TRBJ2-1; perhaps TRBD2 as D (5 bases). With 4 bases removed from V and 2 bases from J, the gap between germline ends came to 24 bases. CDR3 length: 19 residues. Germline V gene data show CDR1 as SEHNR and CDR2 as FQNEAQ (reference sequence). Written as DNA, the CDR3 is TGTGCCAGCAGCTCACCCCTAAATCCGGCAGCGGAGCCCTACAATGAGCAGTTCTTC. It codes for CASSSPLNPAAEPYNEQFF.

This rearrangement joins TRBV27 to TRBJ2-7; D is uncertain. Germline values: CDR1 MNHEY, CDR2 SMNVEV (reference sequence). V lost 2 bases and J lost 0, with 11 bases in between. The CDR3 runs to 15 residues. The CDR3 region has the DNA TGTGCCAGCAGTTTAGGAAGCGCAAGCTCCTACGAGCAGTACTTC. Its protein product is CASSLGSASSYEQYF.

J is TRBJ2-7 and V is TRBV5-4; TRBD2 matches at 10 bases. V shed 1 base and J 2 bases; nucleotides not matched to a gene: 9. This CDR3 has 17 residues. CDR1 SGHNT and CDR2 YYREEE come from the germline V gene (reference sequence). CDR3 in amino acids: CASSLTVLAGLTYEQYF. DNA for the CDR3: TGTGCCAGCAGCTTGACCGTACTAGCGGGGTTAACCTACGAGCAGTACTTC.

The chain uses TRBV9 and TRBJ1-6; D may be TRBD1 (5 bases). Trimming stripped 0 bases from V and 8 bases from J, with 12 bases between. Per the germline V gene, CDR1 is SGDLS and CDR2 is YYNGEE. There are 15 residues in the CDR3. The CDR3 region is CASSVVAREDSPLHF. CDR3 sequence (DNA): TGTGCCAGCAGCGTAGTTGCCAGGGAGGATTCACCCCTCCACTTT.

This clone was counted once. This sequence joins TRBV6-5 and TRBJ2-7; 9 bases line up with TRBD1. CDR1 and CDR2 from the germline V gene are MNHEY and SVGAGI. Trimming at V came to 7 bases and at J to 5 bases, leaving 6 bases not matched to a gene. The CDR3 is made up of 13 amino acids. The CDR3 DNA follows: TGTGCCAGCACGGGACAGGGATTCCACGAGCAGTACTTC. This sequence encodes CASTGQGFHEQYF.

The chain combines TRBV6-6 with TRBJ1-5; D gene uncertain. V dropped 2 bases and J dropped 9 bases, with 8 bases sitting between them. Germline assignment: CDR1 MNHNY and CDR2 SVGAGI (reference sequence). This CDR3 comprises 12 residues. The CDR3 protein is CASSYTSGPQHF. The CDR3 region has the DNA TGTGCCAGCAGTTACACAAGCGGGCCCCAGCATTTT.

The chain carries TRBV20-1 and TRBJ2-7; no clear D. Germline loops: CDR1 DFQATT, CDR2 SNEGSKA (reference sequence). This CDR3 is 11 amino acids long. The V end lost 8 bases, the J end lost 3 bases, and 11 bases lay between the germline ends. The CDR3 coding sequence is TGCAGTCTAAGATGGGGCTACGAGCAGTACTTC. Translated, it gives CSLRWGYEQYF.

J is TRBJ2-3 and V is TRBV15; D might be TRBD2 (8 bases). The V gene lost 2 bases and the J gene lost 12 bases, with 27 bases spanning the gap. Germline-derived CDR1 and CDR2 are LNHNV and YYDKDF (reference sequence). This CDR3 contains 17 residues. The chain's CDR3 is CATSRWTQGFSGVKQYF. CDR3 bases: TGTGCCACCAGCAGATGGACACAGGGGTTTAGCGGGGTAAAACAGTATTTT.

J is TRBJ1-1 and V is TRBV5-1; TRBD1 agrees at 11 bases. The CDR3 spans 15 residues. The V segment lost 1 base and the J segment 4 bases; nucleotides outside the gene matches: 3. Per the germline V gene, CDR1 is SGHRS and CDR2 is YFSETQ. The CDR3 nucleotides read TGCGCCAGCAGCTTGAGGACAGGGGGCGGCACTGAAGCTTTCTTT. Protein product: CASSLRTGGGTEAFF.

V gene TRBV28 combines with J gene TRBJ1-5; weak D call: TRBD1 (5 bases). The germline V and J ends were trimmed by 10 bases and 5 bases, with 18 bases remaining between them. Looked up from germline, CDR1 is MDHEN and CDR2 is SYDVKM. The CDR3 contains 14 residues. The CDR3, as DNA: TGTGCCACTCGAAAGGGGTCTCGCGATCAGCCCCAGCATTTT. The encoded protein is CATRKGSRDQPQHF.

The rearrangement joins TRBV27 to TRBJ2-2; the D is unclear. V lost 4 bases and J 3 bases, leaving 9 bases between the germline ends. The CDR3 covers 14 residues. CDR1 and CDR2 from the germline V gene are MNHEY and SMNVEV (reference sequence). The DNA for the CDR3 is TGTGCCAGCAGTTCGTGGGTTGACACCGGGGAGCTGTTTTTT. Translation gives CASSSWVDTGELFF.

The J gene is TRBJ1-1, the V gene TRBV4-1; 8 nucleotides align to TRBD1. CDR1 MGHRA and CDR2 YSYEKL come from the germline V gene. V lost 5 bases, J lost 1 base, and 12 bases stayed unmatched. The CDR3 is 17 residues long. The CDR3 is CASSNQQGELTNTEAFF. CDR3 DNA sequence: TGCGCCAGCAGCAATCAACAGGGGGAACTTACGAACACTGAAGCTTTCTTT.

A note on this clone: This sample includes further DNA sequences coding for the same CDR3. The V gene is TRBV30, the J gene TRBJ2-2; unclear D gene. The CDR3 runs to 12 residues. Germline V gene sequence: CDR1 GTSNPN, CDR2 SVGIG (reference sequence). Trimming stripped 0 bases from V and 6 bases from J, with 5 bases between. CDR3 sequence (DNA): TGTGCCTGGAGTGTAGGTGCCGGGGAGCTGTTTTTT. Amino acid sequence: CAWSVGAGELFF.

The chain has TRBV19 and TRBJ1-5; 9 bases align to TRBD1. This CDR3 has 15 residues. V lost 6 bases, J lost 4 bases, and 7 bases stayed unmatched. Germline V gene data show CDR1 as LNHDA and CDR2 as SQIVND (reference sequence). The CDR3 protein is CASRALGTGNQPQHF. CDR3 bases: TGTGCCAGTAGGGCCCTCGGGACAGGGAATCAGCCCCAGCATTTT.

The genes are TRBV11-1 and TRBJ2-5; the D gene is possibly TRBD1 (6 bases). CDR3 length equals 15 residues. From germline, CDR1 is SGHAT and CDR2 FQDESV (reference sequence). V was trimmed by 3 bases and J by 5 bases, leaving 16 bases between them. This chain's CDR3 is CASSFSAGAVETQYF. CDR3 nucleotides: TGTGCCAGCAGCTTTAGTGCAGGGGCTGTGGAGACCCAGTACTTC.

The chain links TRBV28 to TRBJ1-6; D call uncertain. Trimming stripped 7 bases from V and 6 bases from J, with 10 bases between. The germline V gene has CDR1 MDHEN and CDR2 SYDVKM. This CDR3 region has 13 residues. Written as DNA, the CDR3 is TGTGCCAGCACTCTTTGGGGTAATTCACCCCTCCACTTT. Encoded protein: CASTLWGNSPLHF.

The V gene is TRBV5-1, the J gene TRBJ2-5; weak D call: TRBD2 (5 bases). The germline CDR1 and CDR2 sequences are SGHRS and YFSETQ. The CDR3 consists of 14 residues. V dropped 2 bases and J dropped 3 bases, with 11 bases sitting between them. In nucleotides, the CDR3 is TGCGCCAGCAGCTTCGGGATAGCGAAAGAGACCCAGTACTTC. It yields the protein CASSFGIAKETQYF.